The clone carrying this T cell receptor beta chain was seen a single time. Germline CDR1 reads MGHDK; CDR2 reads SYGVNS. CDR3 length: 14 amino acids. The V end lost 3 bases, the J end lost 0 bases, and 9 bases lay between the germline ends. Focal radiation plus CTLA-4 blockade with ipilimumab was administered to patients who had chemo-refractory metastatic non-small-cell lung cancer. Profiled with immunoSEQ multiplex PCR; TCRdb holds only in-frame clones, not every one. The sample lists roughly 110,000 clones; approximately 81% were seen once. This entry belongs to a study of radiotherapy plus CTLA-4 blockade in lung cancer.

The sample in question was peripheral blood, obtained from a patient treated with radiotherapy plus ipilimumab. The genes are TRBV25-1 and TRBJ2-7, with D tentatively TRBD1 (6 bases). The TCR originated in a human donor with non-small cell lung cancer that progressed on radiotherapy plus ipilimumab. Some clones in this sample may be carry-over from other donors' samples. The CDR3 coding sequence is TGTGCCAGCAGTGAGGACAGCATCTCCTACGAGCAGTACTTC. Translating gives CASSEDSISYEQYF.